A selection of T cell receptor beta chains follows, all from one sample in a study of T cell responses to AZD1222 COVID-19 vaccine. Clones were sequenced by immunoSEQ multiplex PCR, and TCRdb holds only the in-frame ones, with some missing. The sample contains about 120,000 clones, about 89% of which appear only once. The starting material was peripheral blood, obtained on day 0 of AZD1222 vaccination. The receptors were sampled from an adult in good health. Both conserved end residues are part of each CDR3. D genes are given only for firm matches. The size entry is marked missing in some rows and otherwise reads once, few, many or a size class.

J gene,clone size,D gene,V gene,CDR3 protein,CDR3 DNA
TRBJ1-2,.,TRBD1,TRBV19,CASSHVPGQGPEDGYTF,TGTGCCAGTAGTCATGTGCCGGGACAGGGGCCTGAGGATGGCTACACCTTC
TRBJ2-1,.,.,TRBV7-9,CASSRDLYNEQFF,TGTGCCAGCAGCCGCGACTTATACAATGAGCAGTTCTTC
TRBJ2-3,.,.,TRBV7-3,CASRRGESTDTQYF,TGTGCCAGCCGCCGTGGGGAGTCCACAGATACGCAGTATTTT
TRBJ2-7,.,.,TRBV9,CASSPTSIAVDYEQYF,TGTGCCAGCAGCCCGACCTCCATAGCGGTCGACTACGAGCAGTACTTC
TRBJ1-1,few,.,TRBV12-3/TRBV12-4,CASSLRGSTEAFF,TGTGCCAGCAGTTTACGGGGGAGCACTGAAGCTTTCTTT
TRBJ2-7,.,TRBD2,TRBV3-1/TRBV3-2,CASSRGTSKSEQYF,TGTGCCAGCAGCCGCGGGACTAGCAAAAGCGAGCAGTACTTC
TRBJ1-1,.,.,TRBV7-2,CASSSFGTLNTEAFF,TGTGCCAGCAGCTCCTTTGGGACCTTGAACACTGAAGCTTTCTTT
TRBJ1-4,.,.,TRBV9,CASSPGSGREKLFF,TGTGCCAGCAGTCCGGGATCGGGGCGGGAAAAACTGTTTTTT
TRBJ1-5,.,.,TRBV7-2,CASSFRGDQPQHF,TGTGCCAGCAGCTTCAGAGGGGATCAGCCCCAGCATTTT
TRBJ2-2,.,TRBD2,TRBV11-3,CASSPGLAGSTGTGELFF,TGTGCCAGCAGCCCGGGACTAGCGGGATCGACGGGGACCGGGGAGCTGTTTTTT
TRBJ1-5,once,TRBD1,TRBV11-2,CASSGQGDQPQHF,TGTGCCAGCAGTGGACAGGGCGATCAGCCCCAGCATTTT
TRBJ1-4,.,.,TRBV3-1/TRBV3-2,CASSPHRGGTNEKLFF,TGTGCCAGCAGCCCCCACCGAGGGGGAACTAATGAAAAACTGTTTTTT
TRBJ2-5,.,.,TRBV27,CASSLSYPPGTQYF,TGTGCCAGCAGTTTATCGTACCCTCCGGGGACCCAGTACTTC
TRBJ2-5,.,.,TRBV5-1,CASSYRQETQYF,TGCGCCAGCAGCTACAGGCAAGAGACCCAGTACTTC
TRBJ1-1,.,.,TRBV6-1,CASSDKRSLRTRTEAFF,TGTGCCAGCAGTGACAAACGATCCTTACGGACGAGAACCGAAGCTTTCTTT
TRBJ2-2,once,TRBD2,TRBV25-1,CASSALAGVGGELFF,TGTGCCAGCAGTGCATTAGCGGGAGTTGGCGGGGAGCTGTTTTTT
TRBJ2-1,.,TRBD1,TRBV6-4,CASSRNRGNEQFF,TGTGCCAGCAGCCGTAACAGGGGTAATGAGCAGTTCTTC
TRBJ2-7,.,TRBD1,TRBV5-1,CASSLRTGGPSYEQYF,TGCGCCAGCAGTCTTAGGACAGGGGGGCCCTCCTACGAGCAGTACTTC
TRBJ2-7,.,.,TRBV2,CASTSAGGSYEQYF,TGTGCCAGCACATCGGCAGGGGGGTCCTACGAGCAGTACTTC
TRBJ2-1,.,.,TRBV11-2,CASSVTPQGANEQFF,TGTGCCAGCAGCGTTACCCCACAGGGCGCGAATGAGCAGTTCTTC
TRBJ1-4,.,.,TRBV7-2,CASSLAGWSEKLFF,TGTGCCAGCAGCTTAGCTGGGTGGAGTGAAAAACTGTTTTTT
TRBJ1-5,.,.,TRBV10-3,CAVTGRTDQPQHF,TGTGCCGTGACAGGTAGAACGGATCAGCCCCAGCATTTT
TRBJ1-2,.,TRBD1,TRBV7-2,CASSIDRAGYTF,TGTGCCAGCAGCATAGACAGGGCTGGCTACACCTTC
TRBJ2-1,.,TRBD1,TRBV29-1,CSVGETVRGNEQFF,TGCAGCGTTGGAGAAACGGTCAGGGGGAATGAGCAGTTCTTC
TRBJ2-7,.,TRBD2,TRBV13,CASSEILPGTSGSYEQYF,TGTGCCAGCAGCGAAATTCTACCCGGGACTAGCGGGAGCTACGAGCAGTACTTC
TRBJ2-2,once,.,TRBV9,CASSPRSDANTGELFF,TGTGCCAGCAGCCCCCGGTCTGACGCGAACACCGGGGAGCTGTTTTTT
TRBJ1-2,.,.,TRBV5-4,CASSPEGDRANYGYTF,TGTGCCAGCAGCCCAGAAGGGGACCGAGCTAACTATGGCTACACCTTC
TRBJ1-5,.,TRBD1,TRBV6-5,CASSQQGANQPQHF,TGTGCCAGCAGCCAACAGGGGGCTAATCAGCCCCAGCATTTT
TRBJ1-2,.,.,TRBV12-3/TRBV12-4,CASSFMEGGGYTF,TGTGCCAGCAGTTTCATGGAGGGTGGCGGCTACACCTTC
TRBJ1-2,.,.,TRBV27,CASSLSTGGYGYTF,TGTGCCAGCAGTTTATCTACGGGGGGCTATGGCTACACCTTC
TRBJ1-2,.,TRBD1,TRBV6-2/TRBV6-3,CASSQPGQGYYGYTF,TGTGCCAGCAGTCAACCGGGACAGGGGTACTATGGCTACACCTTC
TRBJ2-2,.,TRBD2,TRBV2,CASSLSGGMNTGELFF,TGTGCCAGCAGTCTTAGCGGGGGGATGAACACCGGGGAGCTGTTTTTT
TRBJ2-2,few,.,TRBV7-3,CASSSYTGELFF,TGTGCCAGCAGCTCGTACACCGGGGAGCTGTTTTTT
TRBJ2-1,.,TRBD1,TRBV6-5,CASSSAGTGDFNEQFF,TGTGCCAGCAGTTCCGCTGGGACAGGGGACTTTAATGAGCAGTTCTTC
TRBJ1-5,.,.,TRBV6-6,CASTSREAQPQHF,TGTGCCAGCACGAGCAGGGAGGCTCAGCCCCAGCATTTT
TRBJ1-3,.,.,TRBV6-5,CASSYGGNSGNTIYF,TGTGCCAGCAGTTACGGAGGGAACTCCGGAAACACCATATATTTT
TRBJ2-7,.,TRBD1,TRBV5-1,CASSPGTGVGEQYF,TGCGCCAGCAGCCCCGGGACAGGGGTAGGCGAGCAGTACTTC
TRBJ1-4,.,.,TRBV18,CASSPLQGENEKLFF,TGTGCCAGCTCACCCCTACAGGGAGAAAATGAAAAACTGTTTTTT
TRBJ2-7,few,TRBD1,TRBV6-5,CASSLTGTYEQYF,TGTGCCAGCAGTTTGACAGGGACCTACGAGCAGTACTTC
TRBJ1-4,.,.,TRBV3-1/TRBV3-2,CASSQGYGNEKLFF,TGTGCCAGCAGCCAAGGATACGGTAATGAAAAACTGTTTTTT
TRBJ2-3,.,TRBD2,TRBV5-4,CASSLRTSGGASTDTQYF,TGTGCCAGCAGCCTGCGGACTAGCGGGGGGGCTAGCACAGATACGCAGTATTTT
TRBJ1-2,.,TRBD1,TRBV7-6,CASSLGGTGTDGYTF,TGTGCCAGCAGCTTAGGGGGGACAGGGACGGATGGCTACACCTTC
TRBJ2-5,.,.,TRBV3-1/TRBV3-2,CASSQEDRISGDLKETQYF,TGTGCCAGCAGCCAAGAAGATAGGATCTCGGGGGATTTAAAAGAGACCCAGTACTTC
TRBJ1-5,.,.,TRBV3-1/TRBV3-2,CASSQTFQGTQPQHF,TGTGCCAGCAGCCAAACTTTCCAGGGGACTCAGCCCCAGCATTTT
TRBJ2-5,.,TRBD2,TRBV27,CASRLAGGLQETQYF,TGTGCCAGCAGGTTAGCGGGAGGGCTGCAAGAGACCCAGTACTTC
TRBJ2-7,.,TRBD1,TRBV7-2,CASSPGQGRSEQYF,TGTGCCAGCAGCCCAGGACAGGGGCGCTCCGAGCAGTACTTC
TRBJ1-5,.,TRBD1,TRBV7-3,CASSPDRGQPQHF,TGTGCCAGCAGCCCGGACAGGGGGCAACCCCAGCATTTT
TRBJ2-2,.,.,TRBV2,CASSDLRQINTGELFF,TGTGCCAGCAGTGATTTAAGGCAGATCAACACCGGGGAGCTGTTTTTT
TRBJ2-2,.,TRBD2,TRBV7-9,CASSLGLARGELFF,TGTGCCAGCAGCTTGGGACTAGCGAGGGGGGAGCTGTTTTTT
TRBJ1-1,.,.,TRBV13,CASSLVTGTSGTEAFF,TGTGCCAGCAGCTTAGTTACAGGGACTTCTGGCACTGAAGCTTTCTTT
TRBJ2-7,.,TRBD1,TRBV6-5,CASSGPGQGTHEQYF,TGTGCCAGCAGCGGCCCGGGACAGGGAACCCACGAGCAGTACTTC
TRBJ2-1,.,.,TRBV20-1,CSARIQGTQFF,TGCAGTGCTAGAATACAGGGAACGCAGTTCTTC
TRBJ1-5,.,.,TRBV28,CASSSSGGLGGQPQHF,TGTGCCAGCAGTTCGAGCGGGGGGTTAGGTGGTCAGCCCCAGCATTTT